This T cell receptor (beta chain) was observed in a study of control samples from healthy donors and cancer patients (dated by TCRdb to about 2020). As for this clone: There is no known antigen for this receptor. Per-nucleotide qualities are absent, and no much larger clonotype sits a single base away.

Receptors were amplified or captured by the immunoSEQ multiplex PCR assay. TCRdb mirrors the immuneACCESS table, restricted to in-frame sequences. Some clones are absent from its copies; in checked studies, under half trace to an unresolved V gene, and the reason for the others is unknown. Counted in this sample were about 140,000 clones; about 89% of them appeared once. The ten largest clones represent more than 6.5% of the sample. Taken from cysteine to phenylalanine, the CDR3 has 16 residues. Of all the DNA, just the CDR3 is kept, 48 bases in frame from base 1. Cut back by 0 bases and 5 bases, the V and J ends lie 17 bases apart. CDR1 and CDR2 are read off the germline V gene as LGHNA and YNFKEQ.

The chain links TRBV4-2 with TRBJ2-7; no D segment can be confidently identified. The sequenced material came from blood. This TCR came from a man aged 18 to 29 in good health. The CDR3 reads CASSQDHGFLDDEQYF. The nucleotide sequence reads TGTGCCAGCAGCCAAGATCACGGGTTCCTTGACGACGAGCAGTACTTC.